This T cell receptor (beta chain) was identified during a study of CD8 T cells in Susac syndrome. On this clonotype: No antigen is known for it.

Random hexamers primed reverse transcription of about 0.45 to 1 ug RNA. The TCR beta CDR3 was amplified by immunoSEQ multiplex PCR across 54 Vbeta, 13 Jbeta. TCRdb processed the immunoSEQ multiplex PCR reads anew with MiXCR; each CDR3 protein has one entry. Of approximately 150,000 distinct CDR3 sequences in the sample, about 93% are singletons; the top ten hold around 0.13%. Findings and caveats of the study: Acknowledgment was made by the study that its TCR sequencing and HLA analysis involved a relatively small number of individuals.

Germline CDR1 and CDR2: SGHTA and FQGTGA. Losses at the gene ends were 3 bases for V and 1 base for J; bases not matched to a gene: 4. CDR3 size: 16 residues. Sequencing of TCR beta was undertaken in CD8+ and CD4+ T cells derived from blood. Through negative isolation, CD4+ and CD8+ T cells were obtained, while TEMRA cells were enriched using FACS. The V gene is TRBV7-3, the J gene TRBJ2-3; 10 bases are a match to TRBD2. Sequenced input: CD4+ T cells from PBMCs. This receptor was taken from a human donor in good health. The CDR3 DNA reads as TGTGCCAGCAGCTTGAGCGGGGGGGCAGGCACAGATACGCAGTATTTT. It yields the protein CASSLSGGAGTDTQYF. Together with reference TRBV7-3 and TRBJ2-3, the CDR3 gives the full variable domain: GAGVSQTPSNKVTEKGKYVELRCDPISGHTALYWYRQSLGQGPEFLIYFQGTGAADDSGLPNDRFFAVRPEGSVSTLKIQRTERGDSAVYLCASSLSGGAGTDTQYFGPGTRLTVL.